One and the same sample provided the 21 T cell receptor beta chains below, sequenced in a study of T cells after yellow fever vaccination. One entry per CDR3 protein, called by TCRdb with MiXCR from the 5' RACE reads. The sample contains some 670,000 distinct CDR3 sequences, about 12% of which appear only once. The sample was PBMCs, taken on the day of the yellow fever booster vaccination. The receptors were sampled from a man aged 30-40 years who received the YFV17D yellow fever vaccine.

This clonotype was picked up a small number of times. The chain uses TRBV5-1 and TRBJ2-1; D is uncertain. V gave up 1 base and J gave up 8 bases, with 16 bases separating them. This CDR3 is 15 amino acids long. Germline CDR1 is SGHRS and CDR2 is YFSETQ. The CDR3 protein is CASSLRASRMDEQFF. CDR3 in DNA: TGCGCCAGCAGCTTGCGGGCTAGTAGGATGGATGAGCAGTTCTTC.

This clonotype was counted at least ten times. The chain is built from TRBV5-1 and TRBJ2-7; TRBD1 agrees at 10 bases. Germline V gene sequence: CDR1 SGHRS, CDR2 YFSETQ. With 4 bases clipped from V and 4 bases from J, the junction kept 8 bases outside the gene matches. The CDR3 runs to 15 residues. CDR3 amino acids: CASSRGQGVEYEQYF. The CDR3 region has the DNA TGCGCCAGCAGCAGAGGACAGGGGGTTGAGTACGAGCAGTACTTC.

This clonotype has more than one count but fewer than ten. The rearrangement links TRBV20-1 to TRBJ2-7, with D possibly TRBD1 on 5 matching bases. There are 14 residues in the CDR3. The germline V and J ends were trimmed by 2 bases and 0 bases, with 11 bases remaining between them. Germline lookup yields CDR1 DFQATT and CDR2 SNEGSKA (reference sequence). For the CDR3, the DNA is TGCAGTGCTAGAAATTCCCAGGGCTCCTACGAGCAGTACTTC. It codes for CSARNSQGSYEQYF.

The sample holds a few counts of this clonotype. The chain combines TRBV29-1 with TRBJ2-3; 10 nucleotides align to TRBD2. The V and J ends lost 7 bases and 0 bases, in that order; junction bases with no gene match: 7. The CDR3 runs to 15 residues. CDR1 SQVTM and CDR2 ANQGSEA come from the germline V gene. In DNA form, the CDR3 reads TGCAGCGGCCTTACTAGCGGGACTAGCACAGATACGCAGTATTTT. Protein sequence: CSGLTSGTSTDTQYF.

The rearrangement links TRBV30 to TRBJ2-1; 9 bases are a match to TRBD1. Germline V gene data show CDR1 as GTSNPN and CDR2 as SVGIG (reference sequence). The CDR3 covers 14 residues. J gave up 8 bases and V 1 base, and 6 bases lay outside the gene matches. CDR3 region: CAWSAGQGIDEQFF. The DNA for the CDR3 is TGTGCCTGGAGTGCAGGACAGGGGATCGATGAGCAGTTCTTC.

This clonotype was seen more than once but under ten times. This chain links TRBV6-5 with TRBJ1-4; 9 bases agree with TRBD1. Per germline, CDR1 MNHEY and CDR2 SVGAGI. This CDR3 is built from 14 residues. Trimming removed 4 bases from V and 14 bases from J; junction bases left unmatched: 11. CDR3 loop: CASSSAALGTGLFF. In DNA, the CDR3 is TGTGCCAGCAGTTCGGCCGCCCTAGGGACAGGGCTGTTTTTT.

This clonotype was seen only a few times. This chain uses TRBV6-2 or TRBV6-3 with TRBJ2-7; TRBD2 might be the D (5 bases). Trimming removed 6 bases at V and 0 bases at J, with 21 bases between. The CDR3 is 17 amino acids. CDR1 and CDR2 (germline): MNHEY, SVGEGT. CDR3 DNA: TGTGCCAGCAGCCCCGCACGAGCGGCCATACTCTCCTACGAGCAGTACTTC. Residues: CASSPARAAILSYEQYF.

Turning to this clonotype: A read error may explain this, as a much larger clone is one base away. The CDR3 does not end in the conserved phenylalanine or tryptophan, so this is likely a read error. The V call is TRBV6-2 or TRBV6-3, the J call TRBJ2-3; a weak D match, TRBD2 (6 bases). Germline values: CDR1 MNHEY, CDR2 SVGEGT. Between the trimmed V and J ends, which lost 8 bases and 1 base, there was a span of 10 bases. CDR3 size: 13 residues. CDR3 loop: CASSGRGTDTQYS. For the CDR3, the DNA is TGTGCCAGCTCCGGGAGAGGCACAGATACGCAGTATTCT.

The rearrangement joins TRBV7-9 to TRBJ2-2; 10 nucleotides line up with TRBD2. V lost 4 bases, J lost 7 bases, and 9 bases stayed unmatched. This CDR3 comprises 16 residues. Germline lookup yields CDR1 SEHNR and CDR2 FQNEAQ (reference sequence). The CDR3 is CASSSFSGRFGGELFF. The CDR3 DNA is TGTGCCAGCAGCTCCTTTAGCGGGAGGTTCGGCGGGGAGCTGTTTTTT.

The chain recombines TRBV5-1 with TRBJ1-1; no firm D call. Germline V gives CDR1 SGHRS, CDR2 YFSETQ. V was pared by 0 bases and J by 6 bases, with 6 bases between. The CDR3 extends over 12 amino acids. The CDR3 DNA is TGCGCCAGCAGCTTGGGGGAGGCTGAAGCTTTCTTT. This sequence encodes CASSLGEAEAFF.

Only a few counts were recorded for this clonotype. CDR3 DNA: TGCAGCGTTGAAGATCTTGGTGGAACTGAAGCTTTCTTT. Translation gives CSVEDLGGTEAFF. The J gene is TRBJ1-1, the V gene TRBV29-1; D unclear. The CDR3 runs to 13 residues. Germline CDR1 SQVTM, CDR2 ANQGSEA. With 0 bases removed from V and 5 bases from J, the gap between germline ends came to 10 bases.

Ten or more counts support this clonotype. V and J are TRBV10-3 and TRBJ2-7; D is perhaps TRBD2 (5 bases). The CDR3 spans 15 residues. Germline values: CDR1 ENHRY, CDR2 SYGVKD. Between the trimmed V and J ends, which lost 1 base and 4 bases, there was a span of 14 bases. The CDR3 sequence: CAISEYGSGAYEQYF. CDR3 sequence (DNA): TGTGCCATCAGTGAGTACGGAAGCGGCGCTTACGAGCAGTACTTC.

The chain carries TRBV20-1 and TRBJ2-3; TRBD2 matches at 10 bases. CDR3 size: 15 residues. The V gene end was trimmed by 5 bases and the J gene end by 0 bases; junction bases not matched to a gene: 5. The germline CDR1 and CDR2 sequences are DFQATT and SNEGSKA (reference sequence). The CDR3 DNA sequence: TGCAGTGCTGAGGGACTAGCGAGGAGCACAGATACGCAGTATTTT. Its protein is CSAEGLARSTDTQYF.

The rearrangement uses TRBV5-6 and TRBJ2-7; 9 nucleotides line up with TRBD1. Trimming at V came to 4 bases and at J to 7 bases, leaving 6 bases not matched to a gene. Germline V CDR1 and CDR2: SGHDT, YYEEEE. The length of the CDR3 is 13 residues. CDR3 region: CASSGGTGWEQYF. For the CDR3, the DNA is TGTGCCAGCAGCGGCGGGACAGGGTGGGAGCAGTACTTC. Based on the CDR3 plus reference TRBV5-6 and TRBJ2-7, the full variable domain is DAGVTQSPTHLIKTRGQQVTLRCSPKSGHDTVSWYQQALGQGPQFIFQYYEEEERQRGNFPDRFSGHQFPNYSSELNVNALLLGDSALYLCASSGGTGWEQYFGPGTRLTVT.

The chain couples TRBV5-4 to TRBJ2-5; 12 bases are shared with TRBD2. Looked up from germline, CDR1 is SGHNT and CDR2 is YYREEE (reference sequence). Germline trimming cut 0 bases from V and 4 bases from J; bases unmatched to any gene: 7. The CDR3 has 17 amino acids. CDR3: CASSLGPVTSGRETQYF. The CDR3 nucleotides are TGTGCCAGCAGCTTGGGGCCGGTGACTAGCGGGAGAGAGACCCAGTACTTC. The full variable domain, with the rest looked up from reference TRBV5-4 and TRBJ2-5, is ETGVTQSPTHLIKTRGQQVTLRCSSQSGHNTVSWYQQALGQGPQFIFQYYREEENGRGNFPPRFSGLQFPNYSSELNVNALELDDSALYLCASSLGPVTSGRETQYFGPGTRLLVL.

The V call is TRBV5-1, the J call TRBJ2-7, with 7 nucleotides matching TRBD1. This CDR3 spans 13 amino acids. Germline trimming cut 4 bases from V and 4 bases from J; bases unmatched to any gene: 5. The germline CDR1 and CDR2 sequences are SGHRS and YFSETQ. CDR3: CASSRDRDYEQYF. DNA of the CDR3: TGCGCCAGCAGCCGGGACAGAGATTACGAGCAGTACTTC.

V gene TRBV5-1 combines with J gene TRBJ2-6; tentative D call: TRBD1 (6 bases). Germline-derived CDR1 and CDR2 are SGHRS and YFSETQ. V was cut by 0 bases and J by 3 bases, with 10 bases left in between. The CDR3 contains 16 residues. CDR3 bases: TGCGCCAGCAGCTTGGCAGGGGTAGGTGGGGCCAACGTCCTGACTTTC. Protein sequence: CASSLAGVGGANVLTF.

The chain links TRBV5-5 to TRBJ2-5; D may correspond to TRBD1 or TRBD2 (6 bases each). Trimming left V 0 bases short and J 5 bases short, with 23 bases between. Germline lookup yields CDR1 SGHKS and CDR2 YYEKEE (reference sequence). This CDR3 contains 18 residues. DNA for the CDR3: TGTGCCAGCAGCTTGGGTCTTGGCGGGACACCACCCGGGGAGACCCAGTACTTC. Translated: CASSLGLGGTPPGETQYF.

This clonotype was counted at least ten times. The CDR3 here is CASRPGLTTDTQYF. CDR3 DNA sequence: TGTGCCAGCCGGCCGGGACTTACCACAGATACGCAGTATTTT. The V call is TRBV7-3, the J call TRBJ2-3; maybe TRBD2 (6 bases). CDR1 is SGHTA and CDR2 is FQGTGA in the germline V gene. CDR3 length: 14 residues. Trimming removed 8 bases from V and 2 bases from J, with 14 bases in between.

A few counts support this clonotype. This sequence joins TRBV6-5 and TRBJ2-1, with D maybe TRBD2 (6 bases). Germline V gives CDR1 MNHEY, CDR2 SVGAGI. Trimming stripped 4 bases from V and 13 bases from J, with 23 bases between. This CDR3 is built from 15 residues. The DNA of the CDR3 is TGTGCCAGCAGTTTTTTAGCGGAGACCTCAAGGGGACAGTTCTTC. Protein product: CASSFLAETSRGQFF.

This chain connects TRBV7-2 to TRBJ2-1; 8 nucleotides align to TRBD2. The CDR3 spans 17 residues. Germline V gene data show CDR1 as SGHTA and CDR2 as FQGNSA. After removal of 0 bases from V and 1 base from J, the junction contained 5 bases not matched to a gene. This CDR3 reads CASSLASGGRSYNEQFF. The CDR3 nucleotides read TGTGCCAGCAGCTTAGCTTCGGGAGGGCGTTCCTACAATGAGCAGTTCTTC. The entire variable domain, with the rest obtained from reference TRBV7-2 and TRBJ2-1, is as follows: GAGVSQSPSNKVTEKGKDVELRCDPISGHTALYWYRQSLGQGLEFLIYFQGNSAPDKSGLPSDRFSAERTGGSVSTLTIQRTQQEDSAVYLCASSLASGGRSYNEQFFGPGTRLTVL.